This TCR beta chain comes out of a study of blood T cell repertoires in COVID-19. Study as a whole: COVID-19 samples from acute and convalescent phases originated in the United States, Italy and Spain. The cDNA or gDNA used as material had been derived from T cells, B-cell-depleted T cells, or PBMCs.

In the original analysis: Estimated nucleated cell counts came from reference gene primer amplification. This table comes from immunoSEQ multiplex PCR, and its TCRdb copy is limited to in-frame clones, with some not included. V, J and clone size derive from that table, while D and trimming were established from the DNA sequence. This table has 200,000 to 250,000 clones, roughly nine tenths appearing once. This clone was picked up a small number of times. Trimming took off 3 bases at V and 8 bases at J, with 13 bases between the two ends. The germline V gene has CDR1 DFQATT and CDR2 SNEGSKA (reference sequence). This CDR3 is built from 13 residues.

The clonotype was recovered from a man aged 35 to 55 with active or convalescent COVID-19. Specimen: peripheral blood. The chain employs TRBV20-1 and TRBJ1-4, with a weak D call TRBD1 (5 bases). CDR3 DNA: TGCAGTGCTAGTTGGGGGGTACGGGAAAAACTGTTTTTT. Translating gives CSASWGVREKLFF.